The 20 T cell receptor beta chains presented below share a single source sample, sequenced in a study of T cells in Graves' hyperthyroidism and ophthalmopathy (dated by TCRdb to between 2018 and 2021). To prepare the library, multiplex PCR was applied. These reads were obtained on an Illumina HiSeq 2000. The TCR beta CDR3 regions were amplified from the RNA transcripts. A first-round RT-PCR of the TCR CDR3 used the HTBI primer set with the Qiagen OneStep RT-PCR kit. TCRdb reran the public reads through fastp at Q25 and MiXCR, keeping productive beta chains. Duplicate CDR3 protein sequences are folded into a single record with the most common DNA and genes. This sample lists some 98,000 distinct CDR3 sequences; roughly 39% were detected once. Around 9.6% of the sample lies in the top ten. The sequencing input was peripheral blood or thyroid tissue (not recorded which). The receptors derive from a woman in her twenties or thirties with Graves' hyperthyroidism.

The chain combines TRBV20-1 with TRBJ2-7; 10 bases match TRBD2. J gave up 3 bases and V 0 bases, and 8 bases lay outside the gene matches. The germline gives CDR1 DFQATT, CDR2 SNEGSKA (reference sequence). The CDR3 spans 16 residues. The chain's CDR3 is CSARDRDSGRNYEQYF. CDR3 coding DNA: TGCAGTGCTAGAGATCGGGATAGCGGGAGGAACTACGAGCAGTACTTC.

This clonotype was found many times. The chain is built from TRBV6-1 and TRBJ2-7, with a tentative D call TRBD2 (6 bases). Germline V gene data show CDR1 as MNHNS and CDR2 as SASEGT. The CDR3 totals 13 residues. V lost 6 bases, J lost 3 bases, and 12 bases lay in between. CDR3 nucleotides: TGTGCCAGCAGCGAGGGGACTGTCTACGAGCAGTACTTC. The encoded protein is CASSEGTVYEQYF.

This rearrangement joins TRBV2 to TRBJ1-1, with no clear D. Germline values: CDR1 SNHLY, CDR2 FYNNEI. The CDR3 length is 12 residues. The CDR3 DNA follows: TGTACCATACAGAAGATGAGCACTGAAGCTTTCTTT. It specifies CTIQKMSTEAFF.

The sample holds many counts of this clonotype. CDR3 protein: CSASPGGTNEKLFF. CDR3 in DNA: TGCAGTGCTAGTCCGGGGGGGACTAATGAAAAACTGTTTTTT. The chain couples TRBV20-1 to TRBJ1-4; possibly TRBD1 for D (5 bases). Trimming left V 3 bases short and J 2 bases short, with 10 bases between. Germline V gene sequence: CDR1 DFQATT, CDR2 SNEGSKA (reference sequence). The CDR3 totals 14 residues.

The chain couples TRBV4-2 to TRBJ2-7, with 10 bases identical to TRBD2. V gave up 5 bases and J gave up 13 bases; unmatched junction bases: 11. Germline values: CDR1 LGHNA, CDR2 YNFKEQ. CDR3 length equals 13 residues. As DNA, the CDR3 is TGTGCCAGCAGCGTACAACGGACTAGCGGATTTTACTTC. Its translation: CASSVQRTSGFYF.

V usage is TRBV12-3 or TRBV12-4 and J usage is TRBJ2-2; TRBD2 matches at 10 bases. The CDR3 spans 15 residues. V lost 5 bases, J lost 0 bases, and 0 bases stayed unmatched. CDR3: CASSTSGTNTGELFF. The CDR3 DNA is TGTGCCAGCAGTACTAGCGGGACGAACACCGGGGAGCTGTTTTTT.

Worth noting for this clonotype: The CDR3 ends on some other residue instead of the conserved phenylalanine or tryptophan, so this is likely a read error. V gene TRBV10-3 combines with J gene TRBJ2-2; 7 bases are shared with TRBD1. Germline CDR1 ENHRY, CDR2 SYGVKD. The CDR3 extends over 16 amino acids. J was trimmed by 0 bases and V by 0 bases; bases with no gene match: 1. The CDR3 DNA reads as TGTGCCATCAGTGAGTCGGGACAGACGAACACCGGGGAGCTGTTTTTA. This encodes CAISESGQTNTGELFL.

The table lists this clonotype with a few counts. The DNA for the CDR3 is TGCAGTGCTAGAGCGGGAGGTGAGACCCAGTACTTC. It encodes CSARAGGETQYF. V usage is TRBV20-1 and J usage is TRBJ2-5, with 7 bases that match TRBD2. Looked up from germline, CDR1 is DFQATT and CDR2 is SNEGSKA (reference sequence). With 1 base clipped from V and 5 bases from J, the junction kept 1 base outside the gene matches. The CDR3 consists of 12 residues.

V and J are TRBV2 and TRBJ2-6; D is uncertain. The CDR3 runs 13 residues. Trimming took 5 bases from V and 4 from J, leaving 6 bases between them. Germline CDR1 and CDR2: SNHLY and FYNNEI. In DNA form, the CDR3 reads TGTGCCAGCAGTCTGCTAGGGGCCAACGTCCTGACTTTC. Its translation is CASSLLGANVLTF.

This clonotype was seen at least ten times. The V gene is TRBV6-5, the J gene TRBJ1-1; a weak D match, TRBD1 (5 bases). The CDR3 length is 15 residues. Germline V gene data show CDR1 as MNHEY and CDR2 as SVGAGI. The V and J ends lost 2 bases and 1 base respectively, with 11 bases between them. DNA for the CDR3: TGTGCCAGCAGTTACCACGTCAGGGCGAACACTGAAGCTTTCTTT. Its translation is CASSYHVRANTEAFF.

This clonotype was counted at least ten times. J is TRBJ1-6 and V is TRBV5-1; no clear D. The length of the CDR3 is 15 residues. Trimming stripped 2 bases from V and 7 bases from J, with 13 bases between. CDR1 and CDR2 (germline): SGHRS, YFSETQ. This CDR3 reads CASSFRQELNSPLHF. In DNA form, the CDR3 reads TGCGCCAGCAGCTTTCGACAAGAGTTAAATTCACCCCTCCACTTT.

This clonotype was counted at least ten times. The chain carries TRBV9 and TRBJ1-1; D gene ambiguous. The V gene lost 4 bases and the J gene lost 1 base, with 14 bases spanning the gap. Germline V lookup: CDR1 SGDLS, CDR2 YYNGEE. The CDR3 covers 15 residues. The CDR3 coding sequence is TGTGCCAGCAGCCTAGACGGGCGATGGAACACTGAAGCTTTCTTT. Its translation is CASSLDGRWNTEAFF.

The table lists this clonotype with many counts. The rearrangement links TRBV5-4 to TRBJ1-2, with D hard to call. V lost 0 bases to trimming and J lost 2 bases, with 5 bases between them. This CDR3 is built from 13 residues. Germline V gene data show CDR1 as SGHNT and CDR2 as YYREEE (reference sequence). CDR3 DNA: TGTGCCAGCAGCTTGGGGGTCAACTATGGCTACACCTTC. Translated, it gives CASSLGVNYGYTF.

This clonotype was seen repeatedly, ten times or more. The V gene is TRBV20-1, the J gene TRBJ1-5, with D unresolved. CDR3 length equals 15 residues. V shed 3 bases and J shed 5 bases, with 17 bases lying between them. CDR1 is DFQATT, CDR2 SNEGSKA, per germline (reference sequence). The CDR3 sequence is CSASRAASWDQPQHF. DNA for the CDR3: TGCAGTGCTAGCCGGGCAGCATCATGGGATCAGCCCCAGCATTTT.

Comments on this clonotype: A junction end diverges from the germline sequence, so it may reflect a read error. This sequence joins TRBV5-1 and TRBJ2-1; 14 bases are a match to TRBD2. The CDR3 has 17 residues. Germline V CDR1 and CDR2: SGHRS, YFSETQ. CDR3 sequence reads: CASSRTSGRSSYNEQFF. The CDR3 coding sequence is TGTGCCAGCAGCCGGACTAGCGGGAGGAGCTCCTACAATGAGCAGTTCTTC.

A remark on this clonotype: This CDR3 is missing its conserved last phenylalanine or tryptophan, likely due to a read error. No DNA is shown, since the ends of the CDR3 on it are uncertain; the CDR3 is the one TCRdb lists. The chain combines TRBV7-2 with TRBJ2-7. Germline V CDR1 and CDR2: SGHTA, FQGNSA. The CDR3 spans 12 amino acids, including both terminal residues. The CDR3 sequence: CASSLTAYEQCI.

This chain connects TRBV20-1 to TRBJ2-5; D might be TRBD1 or TRBD2, each matching 5 bases. Germline loops: CDR1 DFQATT, CDR2 SNEGSKA (reference sequence). V was shortened by 3 bases and J by 10 bases, with 18 bases between the two germline ends. CDR3 length: 13 amino acids. The CDR3 protein is CSASSEHNRGQYF. The CDR3 coding sequence is TGCAGTGCTAGTAGCGAACACAATAGGGGCCAGTACTTC.

This clonotype came up many times. CDR3 nucleotide sequence: TGTGCCAGCAGCCAGGGGAACCTACGGAGGGATACGCAGTATTTT. Residues: CASSQGNLRRDTQYF. The chain is built from TRBV7-3 and TRBJ2-3; D is perhaps TRBD1 (6 bases). This CDR3 is built from 15 residues. V was cut by 5 bases and J by 6 bases, with 18 bases left in between. Germline CDR1 and CDR2: SGHTA and FQGTGA.

This clonotype was counted once. The gene calls are TRBV7-9 and TRBJ1-2; 7 positions match TRBD1. The CDR3 has 13 amino acids. Losses at the gene ends were 6 bases for V and 6 bases for J; bases not matched to a gene: 7. Germline loops: CDR1 SEHNR, CDR2 FQNEAQ (reference sequence). CDR3 sequence: CASRPGTANGYTF. In DNA form, the CDR3 reads TGTGCCAGCAGACCCGGGACAGCTAATGGCTACACCTTC.

This clonotype was seen ten or more times. The chain combines TRBV2 with TRBJ2-2, with 7 nucleotides matching TRBD1. Germline-derived CDR1 and CDR2 are SNHLY and FYNNEI. V shed 8 bases and J 4 bases; nucleotides not matched to a gene: 7. This CDR3 comprises 14 residues. The CDR3 DNA follows: TGTGCCAGCTTGAGGACAGGAGGCACCGGGGAGCTGTTTTTT. Translating gives CASLRTGGTGELFF.